This section outlines one T cell receptor beta chain sequence together with its context. Its antigen is not known. 13 Jbeta primers and 60 Vbeta primers were used for the PCR. The method was immunoSEQ multiplex PCR; TCRdb's version includes in-frame clones alone and lacks a portion of them. The data show about 150,000 clones, around 68% seen once. The sample originates from a study of cytomegalovirus exposure and HLA in healthy donors. Study findings and constraints: Reports showed the classifier diagnosing cytomegalovirus status with high specificity and sensitivity. In vitro testing confirmed three CMV-associated chains as specific for CMV antigens. Only CMV serostatus was available as immune exposure information. The likely origin of a cluster of highly shared sequence variants was a sequencing artifact.

The TCR was taken from a man aged 25-45 years in good health and CMV-seronegative. The sample comprised PBMCs.

The CDR3 is CASSYSGTATGELFF. As DNA, the CDR3 is TGTGCCAGCAGCTATAGTGGGACAGCCACCGGGGAGCTGTTTTTT. V gene TRBV7-9 combines with J gene TRBJ2-2, with 7 bases identical to TRBD1. This CDR3 is built from 15 residues. Germline trimming cut 4 bases from V and 4 bases from J; bases unmatched to any gene: 6. Germline CDR1 is SEHNR and CDR2 is FQNEAQ (reference sequence).